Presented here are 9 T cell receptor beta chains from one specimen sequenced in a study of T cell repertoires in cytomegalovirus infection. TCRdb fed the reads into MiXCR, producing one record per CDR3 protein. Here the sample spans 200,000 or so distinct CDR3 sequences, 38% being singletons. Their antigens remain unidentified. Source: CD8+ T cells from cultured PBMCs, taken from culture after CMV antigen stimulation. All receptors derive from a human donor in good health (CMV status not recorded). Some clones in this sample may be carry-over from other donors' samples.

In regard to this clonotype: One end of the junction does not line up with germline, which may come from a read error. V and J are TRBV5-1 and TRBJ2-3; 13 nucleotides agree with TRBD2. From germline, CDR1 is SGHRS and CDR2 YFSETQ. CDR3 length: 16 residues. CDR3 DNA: TGCGCAAGCAGCCCTCCGGGACTAGCGGGGTTAGATACGCAGTATTTT. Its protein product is CASSPPGLAGLDTQYF.

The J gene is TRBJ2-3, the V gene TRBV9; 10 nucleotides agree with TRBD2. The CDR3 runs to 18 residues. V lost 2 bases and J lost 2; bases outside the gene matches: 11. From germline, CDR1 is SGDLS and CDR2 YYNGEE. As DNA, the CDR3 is TGTGCCAGCAGCGTGAAGGTAGCGGGGGGCCCTATCACAGATACGCAGTATTTT. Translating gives CASSVKVAGGPITDTQYF.

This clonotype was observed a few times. This chain's CDR3 is CASSFVLSGTGELFF. The CDR3 DNA follows: TGTGCCAGCAGTTTCGTCCTGTCCGGCACCGGGGAGCTGTTTTTT. The chain has TRBV7-2 and TRBJ2-2; no clear D gene. Trimming took off 6 bases at V and 4 bases at J, with 15 bases between the two ends. Germline V gene lookup returns CDR1 SGHTA and CDR2 FQGNSA. The CDR3 runs to 15 residues. Full variable domain (remainder filled in from reference TRBV7-2 and TRBJ2-2): GAGVSQSPSNKVTEKGKDVELRCDPISGHTALYWYRQSLGQGLEFLIYFQGNSAPDKSGLPSDRFSAERTGGSVSTLTIQRTQQEDSAVYLCASSFVLSGTGELFFGEGSRLTVL.

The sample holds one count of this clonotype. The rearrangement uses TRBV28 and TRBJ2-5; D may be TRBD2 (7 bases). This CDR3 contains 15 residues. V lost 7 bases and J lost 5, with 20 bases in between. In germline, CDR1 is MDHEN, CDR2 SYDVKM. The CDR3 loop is CASTKGEGRLETQYF. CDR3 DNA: TGTGCCAGCACAAAGGGGGAGGGCCGGCTGGAGACCCAGTACTTC.

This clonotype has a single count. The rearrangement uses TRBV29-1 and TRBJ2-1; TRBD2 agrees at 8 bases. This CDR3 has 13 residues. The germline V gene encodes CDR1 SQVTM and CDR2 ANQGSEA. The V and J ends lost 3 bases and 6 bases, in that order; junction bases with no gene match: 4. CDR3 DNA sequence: TGCAGCGTTGATCGGGAGGGGGGCAATGAGCAGTTCTTC. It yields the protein CSVDREGGNEQFF.

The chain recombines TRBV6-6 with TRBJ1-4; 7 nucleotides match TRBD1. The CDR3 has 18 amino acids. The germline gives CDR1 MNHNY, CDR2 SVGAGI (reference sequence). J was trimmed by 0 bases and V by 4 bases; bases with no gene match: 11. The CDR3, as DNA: TGTGCCAGCAGTTCGATCGGGACAGTTAAAGCAACTAATGAAAAACTGTTTTTT. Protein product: CASSSIGTVKATNEKLFF.

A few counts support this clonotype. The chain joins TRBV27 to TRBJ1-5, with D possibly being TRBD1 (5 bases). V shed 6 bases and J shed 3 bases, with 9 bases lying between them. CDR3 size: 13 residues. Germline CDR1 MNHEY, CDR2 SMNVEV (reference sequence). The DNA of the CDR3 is TGTGCCAGCAGCGACAGTAACAATCAGCCCCAGCATTTT. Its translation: CASSDSNNQPQHF.

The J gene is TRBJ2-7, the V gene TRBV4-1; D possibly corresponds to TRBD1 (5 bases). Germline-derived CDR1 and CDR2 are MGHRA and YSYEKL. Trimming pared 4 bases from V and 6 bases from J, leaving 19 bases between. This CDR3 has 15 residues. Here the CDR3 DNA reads TGCGCCAGCAGCCCGCTTCGGCAGGGAAGTCCCGAGCAGTACTTC. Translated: CASSPLRQGSPEQYF.

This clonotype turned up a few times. CDR3 region: CASIPDRWGTEAFF. The CDR3 bases are TGTGCCAGCATCCCCGACAGATGGGGGACTGAAGCTTTCTTT. The J gene is TRBJ1-1, the V gene TRBV27; D possibly corresponds to TRBD1 (5 bases). The CDR3 extends over 14 amino acids. CDR1 and CDR2 from the germline V gene are MNHEY and SMNVEV (reference sequence). Between the trimmed V and J ends, which lost 7 bases and 5 bases, there was a span of 17 bases.